The rows below give T cell receptor beta chains drawn from one sample of a study of cytomegalovirus exposure and HLA in healthy donors. TCRdb's copy holds only in-frame clones and misses some; the assay was immunoSEQ multiplex PCR. The repertoire consists of 100,000 to 150,000 clones, with under 90% occurring once and the leading ten covering more than 3.5%. Input material: PBMCs. The receptor set was obtained from a woman aged 40 to 50 in good health and CMV-seropositive. Each CDR3 is given with its conserved first and last residue. The D gene is left open where the match is weak. The listing skips clone size in some rows; elsewhere it reads once, few, many or a size class.

TGTGCCACCAAAGGAGGGGGCAATCAGCCCCAGCATTTT | CATKGGGNQPQHF | TRBV27 | . | TRBJ1-5 | once
TGTGCCAGCAGCCTGTTTTCTCCTGAAGCTTTCTTT | CASSLFSPEAFF | TRBV7-9 | . | TRBJ1-1 | .
TGTGCCAGTAGTCTTGGGACTAGCGGGAGCCGTGGCACAGATACGCAGTATTTT | CASSLGTSGSRGTDTQYF | TRBV19 | TRBD2 | TRBJ2-3 | .
TGCGCCACCAAGACAGGGTTAGGCACTGAAGCTTTCTTT | CATKTGLGTEAFF | TRBV4-1 | TRBD1 | TRBJ1-1 | few
TGTGCCAGCAGCTTAGACAGGGGGACCTACGAGCAGTACTTC | CASSLDRGTYEQYF | TRBV7-8 | TRBD1 | TRBJ2-7 | .
TGTGCCAGCAGTGTCTCCATAGCGGGAGGCCGCGAGCAGTTCTTC | CASSVSIAGGREQFF | TRBV6-4 | TRBD2 | TRBJ2-1 | .
TGTGCCAGCAGTCCCCGGACTAGCGGGAGGTTGAACAATGAGCAGTTCTTC | CASSPRTSGRLNNEQFF | TRBV28 | TRBD2 | TRBJ2-1 | .
TGTGCCAGCAGCGTAGCCCCGCTTCGGGATGAGCAGTTCTTC | CASSVAPLRDEQFF | TRBV9 | . | TRBJ2-1 | .
TGTGCCAGCAGCGTAGACGGACAGGGGGAGACTGAAGCTTTCTTT | CASSVDGQGETEAFF | TRBV9 | TRBD1 | TRBJ1-1 | .
TGTGCCTGGACCGGGACTAGTAATATGGCCGGGGAGCTGTTTTTT | CAWTGTSNMAGELFF | TRBV30 | TRBD2 | TRBJ2-2 | .
TGTGCCAGTAGTATTGCGGGGGCCTCCTACAATGAGCAGTTCTTC | CASSIAGASYNEQFF | TRBV19 | . | TRBJ2-1 | .
TGTGCCAGCAGCGAAGGGACAGGGGGCGGGAGTTCCTACAATGAGCAGTTCTTC | CASSEGTGGGSSYNEQFF | TRBV13 | TRBD1 | TRBJ2-1 | .
TGTGCCTGGAGTGTATTCGCAGGGAGGGAGACCCAGTACTTC | CAWSVFAGRETQYF | TRBV30 | . | TRBJ2-5 | .
TGCGCCAGCAGCCCGGGACAGGGAAACACTGAAGCTTTCTTT | CASSPGQGNTEAFF | TRBV5-1 | TRBD1 | TRBJ1-1 | few
TGTGCCAGCAGCGGGACAGGGACGGCTAATGAAAAACTGTTTTTT | CASSGTGTANEKLFF | TRBV9 | TRBD1 | TRBJ1-4 | .
TGTGCCAGTAGTACCCAAAGACTAGCGGGAGGGCAGGATGAGCAGTTCTTC | CASSTQRLAGGQDEQFF | TRBV19 | TRBD2 | TRBJ2-1 | .
TGTGCCAGCAGTTTGTTTCCGGGACTAGCGGGAGCCTCGAACACCGGGGAGCTGTTTTTT | CASSLFPGLAGASNTGELFF | TRBV28 | TRBD2 | TRBJ2-2 | .
TGTGCCAGCAATCGGGGGGTTGGGTCCTACGAGCAGTACTTC | CASNRGVGSYEQYF | TRBV6-5 | TRBD2 | TRBJ2-7 | once
TGTGCCAGCAGTTATGTTGCAGGGGAGAATAATTCACCCCTCCACTTT | CASSYVAGENNSPLHF | TRBV6-5 | . | TRBJ1-6 | .
TGTGCCAGCAGCTTAACAGGCCTAAATCAGCCCCAGCATTTT | CASSLTGLNQPQHF | TRBV7-9 | . | TRBJ1-5 | .
TGCGCCAGCAGCCCCAATGCAGATACGCAGTATTTT | CASSPNADTQYF | TRBV5-1 | . | TRBJ2-3 | .
TGCGCCAGCAGTTCGGTGGGGGTACAGGGCTCCTACGAGCAGTACTTC | CASSSVGVQGSYEQYF | TRBV5-1 | . | TRBJ2-7 | .
TGTGCCAGCAGTGAAGCCCGGACCGGGGAGCTGTTTTTT | CASSEARTGELFF | TRBV2 | . | TRBJ2-2 | .
TGTGCCAGTAGACCGACAGAGGATTATAGCCAGCCCCAGCATTTT | CASRPTEDYSQPQHF | TRBV19 | . | TRBJ1-5 | .
TGCGCCAGCAGTTCCGGGACAGGGGCCGAGAACACTGAAGCTTTCTTT | CASSSGTGAENTEAFF | TRBV10-2 | TRBD1 | TRBJ1-1 | .
TGTGCCAGCAGCTTGGCTATGGCAGGGGGCGGCTACGAGCAGTACTTC | CASSLAMAGGGYEQYF | TRBV5-6 | TRBD1 | TRBJ2-7 | few
TGTGCCAGCAGCTCCCTAGCGGGAGGGAGCGGGGAGCTGTTTTTT | CASSSLAGGSGELFF | TRBV11-3 | TRBD2 | TRBJ2-2 | .
TGTGCCTCAAAGAGGGGGGGAAACCCTTCCTCTGGAAACACCATATATTTT | CASKRGGNPSSGNTIYF | TRBV30 | . | TRBJ1-3 | .
TGTGCCAGCAGCTTAGCGCAAGGCGGGAGCGGGGAGCAGTACTTC | CASSLAQGGSGEQYF | TRBV7-2 | TRBD2 | TRBJ2-7 | .
TGTGCCAGCAGCTCACGGACAGGGAGTACTGCTAATGAAAAACTGTTTTTT | CASSSRTGSTANEKLFF | TRBV7-8 | TRBD1 | TRBJ1-4 | .
TGTGCCAGCAGTTTATACCAGGGAGGTTCTGAAGCTTTCTTT | CASSLYQGGSEAFF | TRBV28 | . | TRBJ1-1 | .
TGTGCCAGCAGTTTTTGGGGGACAGTGGGAACCTACGAGCAGTACTTC | CASSFWGTVGTYEQYF | TRBV28 | TRBD1 | TRBJ2-7 | .
TGTGCCAGCAGCTTGGCGGGAGGGCGGACCGGGGAGCTGTTTTTT | CASSLAGGRTGELFF | TRBV7-3 | TRBD2 | TRBJ2-2 | .
TGTGCCAGTCTAGCGGCGGGAGGGAGGGTCTGGGAGCAGTACTTC | CASLAAGGRVWEQYF | TRBV27 | TRBD2 | TRBJ2-7 | .
TGTGCCAGCAGCGCCATAGCGGGAGGGGAAACAGATACGCAGTATTTT | CASSAIAGGETDTQYF | TRBV9 | TRBD2 | TRBJ2-3 | .
TGTGCCAGCAGCTCGGGACTAGCGGGATATGAGCAGTTCTTC | CASSSGLAGYEQFF | TRBV7-6 | TRBD2 | TRBJ2-1 | .
TGTGCCAGAGGGACTGAAAGGGGCGTTGGTGAGCAGTTCTTC | CARGTERGVGEQFF | TRBV2 | . | TRBJ2-1 | once
TGTGCCAGCAGCTTAGAACCAAGTAGTAGCGGCGGCGAGCAGTACTTC | CASSLEPSSSGGEQYF | TRBV7-2 | . | TRBJ2-7 | once
TGTGCCAGCAGTGGGGACAGGGACAATCAGCCCCAGCATTTT | CASSGDRDNQPQHF | TRBV2 | TRBD1 | TRBJ1-5 | .
TGTGCCAGCAGCTTAAAAGGAGGGCGAATGAACACTGAAGCTTTCTTT | CASSLKGGRMNTEAFF | TRBV7-3 | . | TRBJ1-1 | .
TGCAGCGTTACAGGGGGAGGCGGAGCTTTCTTT | CSVTGGGGAFF | TRBV29-1 | TRBD1 | TRBJ1-1 | .
TGTGCCAGCCCAAACGAGGGGGTAGGTTCCGGGGAGCTGTTTTTT | CASPNEGVGSGELFF | TRBV6-5 | . | TRBJ2-2 | .
TGTGCCAGCAGCTTCGGACAGGGAGGGGAATTTCTATATACGCAGTATTTT | CASSFGQGGEFLYTQYF | TRBV5-6 | . | TRBJ2-3 | .
TGTGCCAGCAGCGGAGGGACTAGCGGCACCTACGAGCAGTACTTC | CASSGGTSGTYEQYF | TRBV5-4 | TRBD2 | TRBJ2-7 | .
TGTGCCAGCAGCTACGGCCAGGACACTGAAGCTTTCTTT | CASSYGQDTEAFF | TRBV7-3 | . | TRBJ1-1 | .